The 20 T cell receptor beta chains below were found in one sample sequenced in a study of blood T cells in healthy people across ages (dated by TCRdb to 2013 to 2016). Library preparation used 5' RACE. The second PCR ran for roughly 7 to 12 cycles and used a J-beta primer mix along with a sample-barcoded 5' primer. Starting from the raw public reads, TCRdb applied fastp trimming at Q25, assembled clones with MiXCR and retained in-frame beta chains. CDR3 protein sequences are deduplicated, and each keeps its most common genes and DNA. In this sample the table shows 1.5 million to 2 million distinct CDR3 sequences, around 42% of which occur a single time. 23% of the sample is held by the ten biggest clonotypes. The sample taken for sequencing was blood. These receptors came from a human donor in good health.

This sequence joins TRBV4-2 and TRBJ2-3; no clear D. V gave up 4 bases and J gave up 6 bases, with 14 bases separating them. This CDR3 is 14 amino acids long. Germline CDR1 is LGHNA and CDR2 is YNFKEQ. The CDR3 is CASSPARAMDTQYF. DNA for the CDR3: TGTGCCAGCAGCCCGGCTCGGGCAATGGATACGCAGTATTTT.

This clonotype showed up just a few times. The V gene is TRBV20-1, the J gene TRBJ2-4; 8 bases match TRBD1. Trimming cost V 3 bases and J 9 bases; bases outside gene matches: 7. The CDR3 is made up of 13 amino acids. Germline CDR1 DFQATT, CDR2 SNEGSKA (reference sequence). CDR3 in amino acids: CSARATGAGIQYF. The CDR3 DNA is TGCAGTGCTAGGGCGACAGGGGCGGGCATTCAGTACTTC.

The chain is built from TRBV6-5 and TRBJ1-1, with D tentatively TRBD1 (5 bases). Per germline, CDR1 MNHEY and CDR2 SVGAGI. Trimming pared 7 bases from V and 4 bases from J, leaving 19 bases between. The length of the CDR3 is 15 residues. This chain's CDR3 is CASIRGGQGGTEAFF. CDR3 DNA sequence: TGTGCCAGCATTAGAGGCGGGCAGGGAGGCACTGAAGCTTTCTTT.

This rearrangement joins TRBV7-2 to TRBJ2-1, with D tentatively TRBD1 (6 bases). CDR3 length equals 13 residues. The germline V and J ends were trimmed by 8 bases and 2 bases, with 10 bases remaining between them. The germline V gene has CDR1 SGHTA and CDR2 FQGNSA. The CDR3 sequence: CASSGHAYNEQFF. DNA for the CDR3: TGTGCCAGCTCGGGACATGCCTACAATGAGCAGTTCTTC.

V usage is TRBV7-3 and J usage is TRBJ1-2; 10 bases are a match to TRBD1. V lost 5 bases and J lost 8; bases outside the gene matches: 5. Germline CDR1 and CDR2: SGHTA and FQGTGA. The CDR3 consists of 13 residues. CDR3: CASSPRDRGGYTF. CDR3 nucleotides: TGTGCCAGCAGCCCCCGGGACAGGGGAGGCTACACCTTC.

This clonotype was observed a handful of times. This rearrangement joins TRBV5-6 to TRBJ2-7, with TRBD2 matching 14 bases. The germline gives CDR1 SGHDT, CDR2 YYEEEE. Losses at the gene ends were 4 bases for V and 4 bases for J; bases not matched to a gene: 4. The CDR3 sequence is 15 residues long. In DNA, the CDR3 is TGTGCCAGCAGCCGGGGGACTAGCGGGAGATACGAGCAGTACTTC. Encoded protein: CASSRGTSGRYEQYF.

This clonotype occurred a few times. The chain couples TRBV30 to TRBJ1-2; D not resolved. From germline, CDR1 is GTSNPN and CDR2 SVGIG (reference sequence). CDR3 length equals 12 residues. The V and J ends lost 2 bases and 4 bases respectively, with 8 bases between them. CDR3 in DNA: TGTGCCTGGAGTCCCGGGAGCTATGGCTACACCTTC. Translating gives CAWSPGSYGYTF.

The CDR3 bases are TGTGCCAGCAGTTTAGACCTGGGGCCCCAAGAGACCCAGTACTTC. Residues: CASSLDLGPQETQYF. The chain combines TRBV12-3 or TRBV12-4 with TRBJ2-5, with TRBD1 as a possible D gene (5 bases). V dropped 1 base and J dropped 1 base, with 10 bases sitting between them. This CDR3 comprises 15 residues.

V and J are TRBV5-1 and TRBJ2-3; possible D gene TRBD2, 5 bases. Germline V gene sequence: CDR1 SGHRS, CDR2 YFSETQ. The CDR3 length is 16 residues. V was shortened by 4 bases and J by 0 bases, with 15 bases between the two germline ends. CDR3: CASSQDGVPSTDTQYF. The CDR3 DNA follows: TGCGCCAGCAGCCAAGACGGGGTCCCTAGCACAGATACGCAGTATTTT.

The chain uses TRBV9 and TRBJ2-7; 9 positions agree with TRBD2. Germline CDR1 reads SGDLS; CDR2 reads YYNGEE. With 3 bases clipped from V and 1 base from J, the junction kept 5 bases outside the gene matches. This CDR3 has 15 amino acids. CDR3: CASSAGLAASYEQYF. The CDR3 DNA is TGTGCCAGCAGCGCGGGACTAGCTGCTTCCTACGAGCAGTACTTC.

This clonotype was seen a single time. CDR3 amino acids: CASSVTISSYEQYF. The CDR3 DNA reads as TGTGCCAGCAGCGTAACAATAAGCTCCTACGAGCAGTACTTC. The chain links TRBV9 to TRBJ2-7, with unresolved D. This CDR3 spans 14 amino acids. The V end was cut by 1 base, the J end by 0 bases, with 8 bases between. Germline CDR1 SGDLS, CDR2 YYNGEE.

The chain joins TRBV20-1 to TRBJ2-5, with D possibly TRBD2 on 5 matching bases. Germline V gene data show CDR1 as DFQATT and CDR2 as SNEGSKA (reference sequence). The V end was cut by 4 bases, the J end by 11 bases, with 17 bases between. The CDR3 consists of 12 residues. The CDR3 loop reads CSATRDWTEQYF. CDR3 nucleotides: TGCAGTGCTACGCGAGATTGGACTGAGCAGTACTTC.

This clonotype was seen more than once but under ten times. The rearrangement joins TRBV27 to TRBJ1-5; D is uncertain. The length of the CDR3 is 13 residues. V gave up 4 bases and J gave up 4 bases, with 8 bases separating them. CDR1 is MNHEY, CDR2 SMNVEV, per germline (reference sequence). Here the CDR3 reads CASSWRENQPQHF. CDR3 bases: TGTGCCAGCAGTTGGAGGGAGAATCAGCCCCAGCATTTT.

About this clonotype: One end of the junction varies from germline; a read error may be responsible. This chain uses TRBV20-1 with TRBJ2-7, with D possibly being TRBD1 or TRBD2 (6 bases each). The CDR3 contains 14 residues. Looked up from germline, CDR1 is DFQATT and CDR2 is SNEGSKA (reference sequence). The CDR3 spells CSAWGAVSSYKQYF. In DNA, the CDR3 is TGCAGTGCTTGGGGGGCAGTGAGCTCCTACAAGCAGTACTTC.

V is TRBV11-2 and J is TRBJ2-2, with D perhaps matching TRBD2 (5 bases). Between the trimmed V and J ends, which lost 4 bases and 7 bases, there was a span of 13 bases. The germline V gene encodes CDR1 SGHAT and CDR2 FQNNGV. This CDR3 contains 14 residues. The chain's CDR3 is CASSYTLGGGELFF. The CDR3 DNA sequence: TGTGCCAGCAGCTATACACTAGGTGGCGGGGAGCTGTTTTTT. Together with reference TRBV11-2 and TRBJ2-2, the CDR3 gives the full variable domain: EAGVAQSPRYKIIEKRQSVAFWCNPISGHATLYWYQQILGQGPKLLIQFQNNGVVDDSQLPKDRFSAERLKGVDSTLKIQPAKLEDSAVYLCASSYTLGGGELFFGEGSRLTVL.

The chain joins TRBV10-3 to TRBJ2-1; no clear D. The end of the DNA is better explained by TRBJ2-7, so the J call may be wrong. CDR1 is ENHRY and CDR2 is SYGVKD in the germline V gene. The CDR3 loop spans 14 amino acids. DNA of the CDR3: TGTGCCATCAGTGAGCCCCAGGCTTCTTACGAGCAGTACTTC. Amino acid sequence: CAISEPQASYEQYF.

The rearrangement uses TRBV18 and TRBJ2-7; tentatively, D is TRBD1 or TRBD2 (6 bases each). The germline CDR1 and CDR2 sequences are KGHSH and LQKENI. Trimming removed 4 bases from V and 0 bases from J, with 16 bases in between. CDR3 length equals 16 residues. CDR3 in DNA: TGTGCCAGCTCACTAAATAGACTAGGGGGCTCCTACGAGCAGTACTTC. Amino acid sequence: CASSLNRLGGSYEQYF.

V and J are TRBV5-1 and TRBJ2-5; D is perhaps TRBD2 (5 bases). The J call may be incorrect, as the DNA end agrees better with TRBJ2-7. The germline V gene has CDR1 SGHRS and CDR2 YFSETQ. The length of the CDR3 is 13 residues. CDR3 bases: TGCGCCAGCAGCTTCTTCCCGGGATACGAGCAGTACTTC. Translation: CASSFFPGYEQYF.

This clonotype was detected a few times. Here the CDR3 DNA reads TGTGCCAGCAGTTTCTCGGGACTTTCGGCCCTAGCTAACTATGGCTACACCTTC. Translating gives CASSFSGLSALANYGYTF. V and J are TRBV6-5 and TRBJ1-2; TRBD1 is a possible D gene (5 bases). CDR3 size: 18 residues. V was cut by 4 bases and J by 0 bases, with 21 bases left in between. The V gene's germline CDR1 is MNHEY and CDR2 SVGAGI.

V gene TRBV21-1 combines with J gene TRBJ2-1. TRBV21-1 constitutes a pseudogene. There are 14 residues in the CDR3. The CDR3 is CASSKDPAYNEQFF. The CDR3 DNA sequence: TGTGCCAGCAGCAAAGATCCAGCCTACAATGAGCAGTTCTTC.